This passage covers 17 T cell receptor beta chains from one sample sequenced in a study of T cell changes during pregnancy in multiple sclerosis. Only in-frame clones appear in the TCRdb table, and some are missing; sequencing was by immunoSEQ multiplex PCR. The sample consists of over 80,000 clones, 90% of them appearing once. The starting material was peripheral blood, obtained in the second trimester of pregnancy. The receptors come from a female donor in good health, enrolled as a control in a pregnancy study.

V and J are TRBV7-9 and TRBJ1-1; D is unresolved. Germline V gene sequence: CDR1 SEHNR, CDR2 FQNEAQ (reference sequence). The CDR3 sequence is 16 residues long. Deletions cut 4 bases from V and 0 bases from J, with 15 bases between. The CDR3 here is CASSSGVQLVNTEAFF. The CDR3 region has the DNA TGTGCCAGCAGCTCCGGAGTGCAACTAGTGAACACTGAAGCTTTCTTT.

V gene TRBV6-4 combines with J gene TRBJ1-5, with TRBD1 matching 9 bases. This CDR3 is built from 14 residues. The germline CDR1 and CDR2 sequences are MRHNA and SNTAGT. Unmatched junction bases numbered 4, after V lost 5 bases and J lost 5 bases. The CDR3 DNA reads as TGTGCCAGCAGTAATACAGGGGGCGATCAGCCCCAGCATTTT. As protein: CASSNTGGDQPQHF.

This chain connects TRBV11-2 to TRBJ1-1, with 8 bases lining up with TRBD1. CDR1 is SGHAT, CDR2 FQNNGV, per germline. The CDR3 is 13 residues long. V gave up 7 bases and J gave up 6 bases; unmatched junction bases: 7. Here the CDR3 reads CASIGQGAAEAFF. CDR3 nucleotides: TGTGCCAGCATCGGCCAGGGGGCTGCTGAAGCTTTCTTT.

This chain links TRBV19 with TRBJ2-1, with 14 bases lining up with TRBD2. The V segment lost 2 bases and the J segment 3 bases; nucleotides outside the gene matches: 6. The CDR3 consists of 18 residues. Per the germline V gene, CDR1 is LNHDA and CDR2 is SQIVND (reference sequence). CDR3 nucleotides: TGTGCCAGTAGTATAAGACTAGCGGGAGGGATTGGCTACAATGAGCAGTTCTTC. The encoded protein is CASSIRLAGGIGYNEQFF.

This clone was observed a single time. The chain uses TRBV5-1 and TRBJ2-1, with D possibly TRBD1 on 6 matching bases. Deletions cut 4 bases from V and 10 bases from J, with 12 bases between. The length of the CDR3 is 12 residues. Germline CDR1 SGHRS, CDR2 YFSETQ. CDR3: CASSLYREEQFF. Written as DNA, the CDR3 is TGCGCCAGCAGCCTGTACAGGGAGGAGCAGTTCTTC.

CDR3 nucleotide sequence: TGCGCCAGCAGCTTGCCAGATTCCCTCTCTGGGGCCAACGTCCTGACTTTC. Its protein is CASSLPDSLSGANVLTF. The chain has TRBV5-1 and TRBJ2-6, with D hard to call. The V and J ends lost 1 base and 0 bases respectively, with 11 bases between them. The CDR3 contains 17 residues. Germline loops: CDR1 SGHRS, CDR2 YFSETQ.

V and J are TRBV7-2 and TRBJ1-2, with a tentative D call TRBD1 (5 bases). Trimming pared 3 bases from V and 8 bases from J, leaving 13 bases between. The CDR3 contains 13 residues. The germline gives CDR1 SGHTA, CDR2 FQGNSA. DNA for the CDR3: TGTGCCAGCAGCTTGACAGAGGTGGGGGGCTACACCTTC. It translates to CASSLTEVGGYTF. Complete variable domain (other parts from reference TRBV7-2 and TRBJ1-2): GAGVSQSPSNKVTEKGKDVELRCDPISGHTALYWYRQSLGQGLEFLIYFQGNSAPDKSGLPSDRFSAERTGGSVSTLTIQRTQQEDSAVYLCASSLTEVGGYTFGSGTRLTVV.

This clone was picked up a small number of times. J is TRBJ1-3 and V is TRBV29-1; no clear D. Looked up from germline, CDR1 is SQVTM and CDR2 is ANQGSEA. V was trimmed by 6 bases and J by 2 bases, leaving 8 bases between them. The CDR3 spans 12 residues. For the CDR3, the DNA is TGCAGCGTCGGTGTCGCTGGAAACACCATATATTTT. It is translated as CSVGVAGNTIYF.

The chain employs TRBV9 and TRBJ1-6; 7 bases line up with TRBD1. CDR1 is SGDLS, CDR2 YYNGEE, per germline. The CDR3 runs to 15 residues. V lost 2 bases and J lost 5; bases outside the gene matches: 4. Here the CDR3 DNA reads TGTGCCAGCAGCGTGGGACAGCAAGATAATTCACCCCTCCACTTT. Translated: CASSVGQQDNSPLHF.

The rearrangement joins TRBV11-2 to TRBJ2-5; 10 bases line up with TRBD1. The germline V gene encodes CDR1 SGHAT and CDR2 FQNNGV. The CDR3 sequence is 14 residues long. The trim removed 3 bases at V and 4 bases at J, leaving 2 bases unmatched. The CDR3 reads CASSLRTGGETQYF. In DNA, the CDR3 is TGTGCCAGCAGCTTGAGGACAGGGGGAGAGACCCAGTACTTC.

The table lists this clone with a few counts. This chain joins TRBV5-6 and TRBJ2-7; 7 nucleotides match TRBD2. From germline, CDR1 is SGHDT and CDR2 YYEEEE. The CDR3 contains 15 residues. V gave up 0 bases and J gave up 0 bases; unmatched junction bases: 3. The CDR3 spells CASSLAGGVSYEQYF. In DNA form, the CDR3 reads TGTGCCAGCAGCTTGGCGGGAGGTGTCTCCTACGAGCAGTACTTC.

The chain has TRBV5-1 and TRBJ2-2; 10 positions match TRBD1. The V gene's germline CDR1 is SGHRS and CDR2 YFSETQ. The CDR3 covers 15 residues. Trimming cost V 4 bases and J 5 bases; bases outside gene matches: 5. The CDR3 region has the DNA TGCGCCAGCAGCCCGGACAGGGGGGAAACCGGGGAGCTGTTTTTT. Translation: CASSPDRGETGELFF.

The rearrangement joins TRBV14 to TRBJ2-7; D unresolved. V dropped 1 base and J dropped 0 bases, with 13 bases sitting between them. The CDR3 is made up of 16 amino acids. CDR1 and CDR2 from the germline V gene are SGHDN and FVKESK. The CDR3 nucleotides read TGTGCCAGCAGCCAAGGAAGGAACAGTAGCTCCTACGAGCAGTACTTC. Translating gives CASSQGRNSSSYEQYF.

Points on this clone: The junction differs from germline at one of its ends, possibly a read error. The chain carries TRBV14 and TRBJ2-1, with TRBD2 matching 7 bases. The CDR3 spans 20 residues. Germline V lookup: CDR1 SGHDN, CDR2 FVKESK. The DNA of the CDR3 is TGTGCCAGCAGCCAAGATGGTTCGGGGAGGGCAGGGAACTCCTACGATGAGCAGTTCTTC. It specifies CASSQDGSGRAGNSYDEQFF.

The chain has TRBV25-1 and TRBJ2-7; 8 bases match TRBD2. CDR3 length: 14 amino acids. The V gene end was trimmed by 4 bases and the J gene end by 2 bases; junction bases not matched to a gene: 4. CDR1 and CDR2 (germline): MGHDK, SYGVNS. The chain's CDR3 is CASSARGGPYEQYF. CDR3 bases: TGTGCCAGCAGTGCTCGGGGGGGTCCCTACGAGCAGTACTTC.

The J gene is TRBJ2-5, the V gene TRBV5-1; D may be TRBD1 (5 bases). Trimming took 0 bases from V and 5 from J, leaving 11 bases between them. CDR3 length: 14 residues. Germline V gene sequence: CDR1 SGHRS, CDR2 YFSETQ. This CDR3 is CASSLGQGSETQYF. CDR3 DNA sequence: TGCGCCAGCAGCTTGGGTCAGGGTTCGGAGACCCAGTACTTC.

The gene calls are TRBV30 and TRBJ1-5, with D perhaps TRBD1 (5 bases). Deletions cut 4 bases from V and 3 bases from J, with 16 bases between. The CDR3 contains 15 residues. CDR1 and CDR2 (germline): GTSNPN, SVGIG (reference sequence). The CDR3 here is CAWTPWAGPNQPQHF. CDR3 bases: TGTGCCTGGACTCCTTGGGCGGGACCCAATCAGCCCCAGCATTTT.